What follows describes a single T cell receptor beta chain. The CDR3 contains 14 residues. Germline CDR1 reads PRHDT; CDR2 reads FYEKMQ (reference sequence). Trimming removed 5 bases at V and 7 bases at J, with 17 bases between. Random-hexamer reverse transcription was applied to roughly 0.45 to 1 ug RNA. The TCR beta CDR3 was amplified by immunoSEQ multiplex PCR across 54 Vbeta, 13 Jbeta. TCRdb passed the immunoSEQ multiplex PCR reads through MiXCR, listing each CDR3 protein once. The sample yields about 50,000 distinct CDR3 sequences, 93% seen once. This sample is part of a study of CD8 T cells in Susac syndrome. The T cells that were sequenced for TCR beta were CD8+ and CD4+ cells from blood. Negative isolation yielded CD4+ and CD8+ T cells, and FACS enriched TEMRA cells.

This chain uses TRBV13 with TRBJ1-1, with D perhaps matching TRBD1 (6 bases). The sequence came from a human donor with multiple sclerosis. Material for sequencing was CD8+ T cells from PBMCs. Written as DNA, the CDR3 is TGTGCCAGCAGCCTTAAACCGGGGGCCGATGAAGCTTTCTTT. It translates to CASSLKPGADEAFF.